Listed below are T cell receptor beta chains from one sample, sequenced in a study of T cell clones after liver transplantation. TCRdb's table, derived via immunoSEQ multiplex PCR, lists solely in-frame clones and lacks some. The data contain around 110,000 clones, 75% to 95% of them singletons. The sequencing used CD4+ T cells from blood, collected 12 months after liver transplant. The receptors here all came from a human patient who received a liver transplant. Some of these T cells may belong to the graft donor. CDR3s include the opening cysteine and the closing phenylalanine or tryptophan. The order of the fields is V gene, J gene, CDR3 protein.

V gene: TRBV5-1; J gene: TRBJ1-1; CDR3 protein: CASSPRQNTEAFF
V gene: TRBV25-1; J gene: TRBJ2-3; CDR3 protein: CASNPRGGGTDTQYF
V gene: TRBV29-1; J gene: TRBJ2-3; CDR3 protein: CSVEERSTDTQYF
V gene: TRBV12-5; J gene: TRBJ2-1; CDR3 protein: CASGLESLRERRNEQFF
V gene: TRBV5-1; J gene: TRBJ2-3; CDR3 protein: CASSPSSGPDTQYF
V gene: TRBV7-2; J gene: TRBJ1-1; CDR3 protein: CASSFEWTGYTEAFF
V gene: TRBV7-8; J gene: TRBJ2-7; CDR3 protein: CASSPPGRQYEQYF
V gene: TRBV7-9; J gene: TRBJ1-3; CDR3 protein: CASSPQGISGNTIYF
V gene: TRBV7-3; J gene: TRBJ2-7; CDR3 protein: CASSRGLTYEQYF
V gene: TRBV7-7; J gene: TRBJ2-2; CDR3 protein: CASSLTSRDTGELFF
V gene: TRBV6-1; J gene: TRBJ1-1; CDR3 protein: CASSGRQGRSEAFF
V gene: TRBV7-6; J gene: TRBJ2-1; CDR3 protein: CASSLDSDGNEQFF
V gene: TRBV6-5; J gene: TRBJ1-4; CDR3 protein: CASTSTSGNEKLFF
V gene: TRBV9; J gene: TRBJ1-1; CDR3 protein: CASSVVAENTEAFF
V gene: TRBV20-1; J gene: TRBJ2-7; CDR3 protein: CSARSLREQYF
V gene: TRBV27; J gene: TRBJ1-5; CDR3 protein: CASSPGTGGQPQHF
V gene: TRBV5-1; J gene: TRBJ1-3; CDR3 protein: CASSLEGGRNSGNTIYF
V gene: TRBV11-3; J gene: TRBJ2-2; CDR3 protein: CASSSGTSGRQDGELFF
V gene: TRBV5-4; J gene: TRBJ2-7; CDR3 protein: CASSPVLDGSLSEQYF
V gene: TRBV27; J gene: TRBJ2-3; CDR3 protein: CASSFYGGRGTDTQYF